This T cell receptor (beta chain) was recorded in a study of T-cell reconstitution after alpha-beta-depleted transplantation in children. Only a few counts were recorded for this clonotype. Trimming cost V 4 bases and J 2 bases, with 13 bases left between them. This CDR3 is built from 15 residues. Germline V gene lookup returns CDR1 MDHEN and CDR2 SYDVKM. Library preparation (for TCRbeta) was performed with unique molecular identifiers. Each CDR3 protein is one row after TCRdb ran MiXCR on the PCR reads. The table records about 690,000 distinct CDR3 sequences, 16% of them present only once. The V call is TRBV28, the J call TRBJ2-3, with D possibly TRBD2 on 6 matching bases. This TCR derives from a human donor who donated a stem cell graft to a child with acute myeloid leukemia. Sequences were derived from PBMCs from the stem cell graft donor, sampled from the stem cell graft. CDR3 bases: TGTGCCAGCAGTTCCGGGACTCACGTCACAGATACGCAGTATTTT. Translation gives CASSSGTHVTDTQYF.